The T cell receptor (beta chain) described here comes from a study of blood T cell repertoires in COVID-19. The overall study: There were acute and convalescent COVID-19 samples, and they came from the United States, Italy and Spain. The cDNA or gDNA used as material had been derived from T cells, B-cell-depleted T cells, or PBMCs.

How the authors handled the data: Counts of nucleated cells, estimated from reference gene primer amplification, were obtained. Data came from immunoSEQ multiplex PCR; TCRdb stores just in-frame clones and leaves some out. That table gives V, J and clone size, and the DNA gave D and trimming. The sample consists of 100,000 to 120,000 clones, around nine tenths of them appearing once. CDR1 and CDR2 (germline): MNHNS, SASEGT. This CDR3 is built from 16 residues. Trimming at V came to 2 bases and at J to 4 bases, leaving 10 bases not matched to a gene. This TCR derives from a human donor in a cohort sampled during active COVID-19. Sample: peripheral blood. The chain combines TRBV6-1 with TRBJ1-1; 7 positions agree with TRBD1. CDR3 amino acids: CASSERGQKGVTEAFF. The CDR3 DNA follows: TGTGCCAGCAGTGAAAGGGGACAGAAGGGGGTCACTGAAGCTTTCTTT.